The 29 T cell receptor beta chains given below trace back to one sample, sequenced in a study. TCRdb used MiXCR to reprocess the 5' RACE reads, holding one entry per CDR3 protein. The data contain about 46,000 distinct CDR3 sequences, 28% of them singletons. The source material was naive CD4+ T cells sorted from blood. Stated subset: naive CD4+ T cells, CD4+CD45RA+CD25-. These receptors originate from a female donor with breast cancer.

A few counts support this clonotype. The chain joins TRBV6-2 or TRBV6-3 to TRBJ2-1; unclear D gene. V was cut by 6 bases and J by 6 bases, with 9 bases left in between. Germline CDR1 is MNHEY and CDR2 is SVGEGT. This CDR3 is 12 amino acids long. CDR3 nucleotides: TGTGCCAGCAGCCAGCAGAGCAATGAGCAGTTCTTC. It translates to CASSQQSNEQFF.

This clonotype has a handful of counts. The chain couples TRBV7-9 to TRBJ2-3, with TRBD1 matching over 8 bases. V was pared by 5 bases and J by 2 bases, with 12 bases of the junction left unmatched. The V gene's germline CDR1 is SEHNR and CDR2 FQNEAQ (reference sequence). The CDR3 covers 17 residues. The CDR3: CASSTRTGPSLTDTQYF. The CDR3 DNA follows: TGTGCCAGCAGCACCCGGACAGGGCCCTCGCTCACAGATACGCAGTATTTT.

The rearrangement uses TRBV5-1 and TRBJ1-1; no clear D gene. Germline V gene lookup returns CDR1 SGHRS and CDR2 YFSETQ. The CDR3 consists of 14 residues. V was clipped by 6 bases and J by 3 bases, with 15 bases between them. For the CDR3, the DNA is TGCGCCAGCAAGAGGTCCCTGGCGGACACTGAAGCTTTCTTT. Its protein is CASKRSLADTEAFF. Drawing the rest from reference TRBV5-1 and TRBJ1-1, the complete variable domain is KAGVTQTPRYLIKTRGQQVTLSCSPISGHRSVSWYQQTPGQGLQFLFEYFSETQRNKGNFPGRFSGRQFSNSRSEMNVSTLELGDSALYLCASKRSLADTEAFFGQGTRLTVV.

This clonotype was picked up a small number of times. The CDR3 loop reads CASSLHGSDTEAFF. The CDR3 bases are TGTGCCAGCAGCCTCCACGGGTCGGACACTGAAGCTTTCTTT. The genes are TRBV3-1 and TRBJ1-1; the D is unclear. V lost 4 bases and J 3 bases, leaving 12 bases between the germline ends. From germline, CDR1 is LGHDT and CDR2 YNNKEL (reference sequence). CDR3 size: 14 residues.

This chain uses TRBV12-3 or TRBV12-4 with TRBJ2-3, with 7 bases matching TRBD2. V trimming: 6 bases; J trimming: 5 bases; junction bases outside the gene matches: 11. The CDR3 is 15 amino acids. The DNA for the CDR3 is TGTGCCAGCAGGGGGTCGGCGGGAGCTTTAGATACGCAGTATTTT. Translating gives CASRGSAGALDTQYF.

To note about this clonotype: Given the absence of the conserved phenylalanine or tryptophan at the CDR3 end, a read error is likely. This rearrangement joins TRBV10-3 to TRBJ2-7; a possible D gene is TRBD2 (6 bases). Germline V gives CDR1 ENHRY, CDR2 SYGVKD. The length of the CDR3 is 12 residues. Trimming took off 9 bases at V and 7 bases at J, with 16 bases between the two ends. Here the CDR3 DNA reads TGTGCCATAGGGACTTACAAGGGGGAGCAGTACCTC. Protein sequence: CAIGTYKGEQYL.

The chain carries TRBV7-2 and TRBJ2-1; TRBD2 matches 10 bases. The CDR3 is made up of 17 amino acids. Trimming at V came to 7 bases and at J to 6 bases, leaving 15 bases not matched to a gene. The germline CDR1 and CDR2 sequences are SGHTA and FQGNSA. CDR3 protein: CASTTAGLAPGSNEQFF. The CDR3 DNA reads TGTGCCAGCACCACAGCGGGACTAGCGCCCGGGAGCAATGAGCAGTTCTTC. Filled out from reference TRBV7-2 and TRBJ2-1, the complete variable domain reads GAGVSQSPSNKVTEKGKDVELRCDPISGHTALYWYRQSLGQGLEFLIYFQGNSAPDKSGLPSDRFSAERTGGSVSTLTIQRTQQEDSAVYLCASTTAGLAPGSNEQFFGPGTRLTVL.

The rearrangement joins TRBV3-1 to TRBJ1-1; 7 nucleotides align to TRBD1. Trimming took 4 bases from V and 3 from J; bases not matched to a gene: 8. Germline CDR1 LGHDT, CDR2 YNNKEL (reference sequence). The CDR3 sequence is 15 residues long. CDR3 protein: CASSRTGLMDTEAFF. DNA of the CDR3: TGTGCCAGCAGCCGGACAGGTCTTATGGACACTGAAGCTTTCTTT.

A note on this clonotype: A much larger clone is a single base away; this may be a read error. V and J are TRBV21-1 and TRBJ2-1; the table gives TRBD2 as D, unverified against the DNA. TRBV21-1 is deemed a pseudogene. This CDR3 has 17 amino acids. The CDR3, as DNA: TGTGCCAGCAGCACCGAAGGGGGGACTAGCGGTTACAGTGAGCAGTTCTTC. As protein: CASSTEGGTSGYSEQFF.

The chain couples TRBV10-3 to TRBJ2-7; 9 bases fit TRBD1. V dropped 4 bases and J dropped 5; count of bases not matched to a gene: 15. CDR3 size: 17 residues. Germline V gives CDR1 ENHRY, CDR2 SYGVKD. For the CDR3, the DNA is TGTGCCATCAGTGCAGGCGACAGGGGGGTTACCTACCACGAGCAGTACTTC. This sequence encodes CAISAGDRGVTYHEQYF.

This chain uses TRBV7-8 with TRBJ1-2; 12 bases are shared with TRBD1. CDR1 is SGHVS, CDR2 FQNEAQ, per germline. J was trimmed by 5 bases and V by 1 base; bases with no gene match: 5. The CDR3 contains 16 residues. CDR3 nucleotides: TGTGCCAGCAGCTTAGAGGGACAGGGGGCGATTTATGGCTACACCTTC. Amino acid sequence: CASSLEGQGAIYGYTF.

V gene TRBV7-2 combines with J gene TRBJ1-2; a possible D gene is TRBD1 (6 bases). This CDR3 has 14 residues. Germline values: CDR1 SGHTA, CDR2 FQGNSA. V lost 1 base and J 3 bases, leaving 9 bases between the germline ends. DNA of the CDR3: TGTGCCAGCAGCTTAGATTGGACAGACTATGGCTACACCTTC. Translating gives CASSLDWTDYGYTF.

This clonotype was detected many times. The genes are TRBV4-3 and TRBJ2-1; TRBD2 matches 12 bases. The CDR3 runs 17 residues. Germline CDR1 and CDR2: LGHNA and YSLEER. V was clipped by 0 bases and J by 6 bases; unmatched bases: 6. This chain's CDR3 is CASSQDWRLAGANEQFF. CDR3 sequence (DNA): TGCGCCAGCAGCCAAGATTGGAGACTAGCGGGAGCCAATGAGCAGTTCTTC.

This clonotype was observed a few times. J is TRBJ1-2 and V is TRBV28; D is perhaps TRBD1 (6 bases). V was cut by 3 bases and J by 4 bases, with 12 bases left in between. Germline CDR1 is MDHEN and CDR2 is SYDVKM. CDR3 length equals 14 residues. Here the CDR3 reads CASSLPRGGYGYTF. The CDR3 bases are TGTGCCAGCAGTTTGCCCAGGGGAGGCTATGGCTACACCTTC.

The rearrangement links TRBV6-4 to TRBJ1-2; perhaps TRBD1 as D (5 bases). The ends were cut back, 2 bases at V and 8 bases at J, with 9 bases in the middle. CDR3 length: 12 residues. Germline CDR1 MRHNA, CDR2 SNTAGT. CDR3 in DNA: TGTGCCAGCAGTGACCACGGGGGGGGCTACACCTTC. This sequence encodes CASSDHGGGYTF.

With regard to this clonotype: At one of its ends the junction is not consistent with the germline gene, which may arise from a read error. The gene calls are TRBV4-1 and TRBJ1-5; D gene ambiguous. CDR1 and CDR2 from the germline V gene are MGHRA and YSYEKL. There are 15 residues in the CDR3. CDR3 sequence: CAGSQGPAINQPQHF. The DNA of the CDR3 is TGCGCCGGCAGCCAAGGGCCGGCGATCAATCAGCCCCAGCATTTT.

The chain couples TRBV7-3 to TRBJ1-4; D gene ambiguous. Trimming took off 2 bases at V and 9 bases at J, with 16 bases between the two ends. The CDR3 contains 15 residues. CDR1 is SGHTA, CDR2 FQGTGA, per germline. The CDR3 coding sequence is TGTGCCAGCAGCTTACGAGGGTTGAATGATAAAAAACTGTTTTTT. This sequence encodes CASSLRGLNDKKLFF.

This chain links TRBV20-1 with TRBJ2-7; 7 bases are a match to TRBD2. The CDR3 is made up of 14 amino acids. V shed 1 base, J shed 6 bases, and the junction held 9 bases outside the gene matches. In germline, CDR1 is DFQATT, CDR2 SNEGSKA (reference sequence). The CDR3 DNA sequence: TGCAGTGCTAGAGGACGGGCGGGAGTGGGCGAGCAGTACTTC. Translation: CSARGRAGVGEQYF.

The chain joins TRBV29-1 to TRBJ2-7; no clear D. Germline assignment: CDR1 SQVTM and CDR2 ANQGSEA. The length of the CDR3 is 11 residues. Trimming took 3 bases from V and 6 from J, leaving 9 bases between them. DNA of the CDR3: TGCAGCGTTGAGATGGTGGGCGAGCAGTACTTC. It specifies CSVEMVGEQYF.

This clonotype was seen more than once but under ten times. This rearrangement joins TRBV6-2 or TRBV6-3 to TRBJ2-7; 7 nucleotides line up with TRBD2. The germline V gene has CDR1 MNHEY and CDR2 SVGEGT. The CDR3 consists of 16 residues. J lost 1 base, V lost 4 bases, and 10 bases had no gene match. The chain's CDR3 is CASSSLWTGLSYEQYF. The CDR3 DNA sequence: TGTGCCAGCAGTTCCCTTTGGACGGGACTATCCTACGAGCAGTACTTC.

Only a few counts were recorded for this clonotype. The chain has TRBV20-1 and TRBJ1-2, with 7 nucleotides matching TRBD1. CDR1 is DFQATT and CDR2 is SNEGSKA in the germline V gene (reference sequence). The CDR3 spans 15 residues. The V segment lost 3 bases and the J segment 1 base; nucleotides outside the gene matches: 8. CDR3 residues: CSARDAGGFNYGYTF. In DNA form, the CDR3 reads TGCAGTGCTAGGGATGCAGGGGGGTTTAACTATGGCTACACCTTC.

The rearrangement uses TRBV10-3 and TRBJ1-1; no clear D gene. V gave up 3 bases and J gave up 3 bases, with 17 bases separating them. CDR1 is ENHRY, CDR2 SYGVKD, per germline. The CDR3 is 16 amino acids. In nucleotides, the CDR3 is TGTGCCATCAGTGAACCCACTAAGGGAGTGTACACTGAAGCTTTCTTT. Encoded protein: CAISEPTKGVYTEAFF.

Judged by abundance, this clonotype is medium-sized. The chain couples TRBV5-1 to TRBJ1-1; no clear D. With 0 bases removed from V and 2 bases from J, the gap between germline ends came to 8 bases. The CDR3 contains 14 residues. Germline-derived CDR1 and CDR2 are SGHRS and YFSETQ. CDR3 in DNA: TGCGCCAGCAGCTTGGTTCCGGGTAACACTGAAGCTTTCTTT. Translation: CASSLVPGNTEAFF.

This clonotype came up a few times. This chain connects TRBV20-1 to TRBJ2-3; TRBD2 matches at 8 bases. V dropped 0 bases and J dropped 1; count of bases not matched to a gene: 6. The CDR3 has 16 amino acids. Germline assignment: CDR1 DFQATT and CDR2 SNEGSKA (reference sequence). As DNA, the CDR3 is TGCAGTGCTAGAGATTCATCGGGAGGGCGCACAGATACGCAGTATTTT. This translates into CSARDSSGGRTDTQYF.

The rearrangement uses TRBV7-9 and TRBJ1-2; no clear D. This CDR3 contains 12 residues. The germline V and J ends were trimmed by 1 base and 8 bases, with 8 bases remaining between them. Germline loops: CDR1 SEHNR, CDR2 FQNEAQ (reference sequence). CDR3 in amino acids: CASSLEGWGYTF. CDR3 nucleotides: TGTGCCAGCAGCTTAGAGGGTTGGGGCTACACCTTC. Full variable domain (outside the CDR3, taken from reference TRBV7-9 and TRBJ1-2): DTGVSQNPRHKITKRGQNVTFRCDPISEHNRLYWYRQTLGQGPEFLTYFQNEAQLEKSRLLSDRFSAERPKGSFSTLEIQRTEQGDSAMYLCASSLEGWGYTFGSGTRLTVV.

The rearrangement uses TRBV5-1 and TRBJ2-7; D is unresolved. CDR3 size: 15 residues. Deletions cut 0 bases from V and 2 bases from J, with 12 bases between. Germline CDR1 is SGHRS and CDR2 is YFSETQ. The CDR3 DNA sequence: TGCGCCAGCAGCTTGGCCGAGGCAGCCGCCTACGAGCAGTACTTC. Encoded protein: CASSLAEAAAYEQYF.

V usage is TRBV11-2 and J usage is TRBJ2-4, with D hard to call. CDR3 length equals 12 residues. CDR1 is SGHAT and CDR2 is FQNNGV in the germline V gene. V was shortened by 8 bases and J by 8 bases, with 13 bases between the two germline ends. This CDR3 is CASRQYGDIQYF. The CDR3 DNA is TGTGCCAGCCGTCAGTACGGAGACATTCAGTACTTC.

This clonotype was seen more than once but under ten times. The chain has TRBV6-1 and TRBJ2-1; D unclear. Germline V CDR1 and CDR2: MNHNS, SASEGT. V was cut by 4 bases and J by 4 bases, with 8 bases left in between. The CDR3 runs to 13 residues. In DNA, the CDR3 is TGTGCCAGCAGTGGGCTGTTATACAATGAGCAGTTCTTC. Its protein product is CASSGLLYNEQFF.

The chain links TRBV3-1 to TRBJ2-2, with TRBD2 as a possible D gene (5 bases). V was clipped by 5 bases and J by 6 bases, with 13 bases between them. CDR1 LGHDT and CDR2 YNNKEL come from the germline V gene (reference sequence). The CDR3 loop spans 14 amino acids. The CDR3 bases are TGTGCCAGCAGCTTAAGCGCCGGGGCCGGGGAGCTGTTTTTT. It codes for CASSLSAGAGELFF.